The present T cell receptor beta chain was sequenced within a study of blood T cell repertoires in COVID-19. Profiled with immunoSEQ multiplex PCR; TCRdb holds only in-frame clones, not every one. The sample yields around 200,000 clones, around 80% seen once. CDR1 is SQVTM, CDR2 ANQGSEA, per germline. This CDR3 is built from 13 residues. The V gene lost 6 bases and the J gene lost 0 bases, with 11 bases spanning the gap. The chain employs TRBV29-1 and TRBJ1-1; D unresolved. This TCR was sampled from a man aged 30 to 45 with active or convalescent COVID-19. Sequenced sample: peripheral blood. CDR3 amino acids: CSVAGVMNTEAFF. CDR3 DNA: TGCAGCGTCGCGGGAGTTATGAACACTGAAGCTTTCTTT.